These 29 T cell receptor beta chains came from one sample sequenced in a study of blood T cell repertoires in COVID-19. Here immunoSEQ multiplex PCR was the method, and the copy in TCRdb shows in-frame clones only, minus some. The table includes approximately 350,000 clones, roughly 90% detected once. The sequencing sample was made of peripheral blood. The source is a woman aged 55-70 years with COVID-19, enrolled during active disease.

This sequence joins TRBV5-4 and TRBJ2-1; 9 nucleotides match TRBD2. Germline V gives CDR1 SGHNT, CDR2 YYREEE (reference sequence). With 4 bases clipped from V and 9 bases from J, the junction kept 11 bases outside the gene matches. The CDR3 runs to 15 residues. The chain's CDR3 is CASSVGSSGVGEQFF. The CDR3 nucleotides are TGTGCCAGCAGCGTTGGGTCTAGCGGGGTTGGTGAGCAGTTCTTC.

The chain links TRBV20-1 to TRBJ2-1; tentatively, D is TRBD1 (6 bases). Germline V gives CDR1 DFQATT, CDR2 SNEGSKA (reference sequence). The V end was cut by 6 bases, the J end by 7 bases, with 10 bases between. The CDR3 sequence is 11 residues long. The CDR3 DNA follows: TGCAGTGCAGCGAGGGGGAATGAGCAGTTCTTC. Its translation is CSAARGNEQFF.

The chain couples TRBV7-8 to TRBJ2-7; D might be TRBD1 (5 bases). Per the germline V gene, CDR1 is SGHVS and CDR2 is FQNEAQ. The CDR3 contains 14 residues. V was shortened by 1 base and J by 7 bases, with 14 bases between the two germline ends. The CDR3 DNA follows: TGTGCCAGCAGCTTAGTCGAATTGGCAGGGGAGCAGTACTTC. The encoded protein is CASSLVELAGEQYF.

The J gene is TRBJ2-2, the V gene TRBV6-1; 9 positions match TRBD1. Trimming cost V 2 bases and J 7 bases; bases outside gene matches: 11. This CDR3 is built from 17 residues. Germline-derived CDR1 and CDR2 are MNHNS and SASEGT. The DNA for the CDR3 is TGTGCCAGCAGTGAAACGCCCGGGACAGGGCCCGTCGGGGAGCTGTTTTTT. Protein: CASSETPGTGPVGELFF.

The chain couples TRBV21-1 to TRBJ1-2. TRBV21-1 counts as a pseudogene. The CDR3 covers 13 residues. The CDR3 reads CASSSREVGGYTF. CDR3 in DNA: TGTGCCAGCAGCTCCAGGGAGGTAGGTGGCTACACCTTC.

This clone showed up just a few times. The chain carries TRBV4-1 and TRBJ2-5; D not certain. Germline V gives CDR1 MGHRA, CDR2 YSYEKL. The V end was cut by 1 base, the J end by 3 bases, with 18 bases between. This CDR3 contains 17 residues. For the CDR3, the DNA is TGCGCCAGCAGCCAAGTGAAAGGCGGTGTAGGTAAAGAGACCCAGTACTTC. It specifies CASSQVKGGVGKETQYF.

This clone came up once. The gene calls are TRBV9 and TRBJ1-1; D not resolved. The germline V gene has CDR1 SGDLS and CDR2 YYNGEE. CDR3 length equals 15 residues. The V gene lost 0 bases and the J gene lost 0 bases, with 9 bases spanning the gap. Here the CDR3 DNA reads TGTGCCAGCAGCGTAGGTGGCGGCATGAACACTGAAGCTTTCTTT. It translates to CASSVGGGMNTEAFF. The variable domain in full, with the rest retrieved from reference TRBV9 and TRBJ1-1, is DSGVTQTPKHLITATGQRVTLRCSPRSGDLSVYWYQQSLDQGLQFLIQYYNGEERAKGNILERFSAQQFPDLHSELNLSSLELGDSALYFCASSVGGGMNTEAFFGQGTRLTVV.

This clone has just one count. This chain uses TRBV7-9 with TRBJ2-5; tentative D call: TRBD2 (5 bases). V lost 1 base and J 1 base, leaving 13 bases between the germline ends. Germline V CDR1 and CDR2: SEHNR, FQNEAQ (reference sequence). This CDR3 is 16 amino acids long. DNA for the CDR3: TGTGCCAGCAGCTTAGGGACTGCAAATCTCCAAGAGACCCAGTACTTC. Protein: CASSLGTANLQETQYF.

V and J are TRBV19 and TRBJ1-1; the D is unclear. Trimming took 5 bases from V and 2 from J, leaving 9 bases between them. CDR3 size: 13 residues. Looked up from germline, CDR1 is LNHDA and CDR2 is SQIVND (reference sequence). The CDR3 DNA reads TGTGCCAGTAGTGCACAAAGAAACACTGAAGCTTTCTTT. It encodes CASSAQRNTEAFF.

The rearrangement joins TRBV18 to TRBJ1-1, with no clear D. Germline loops: CDR1 KGHSH, CDR2 LQKENI. Trimming cost V 0 bases and J 1 base, with 6 bases left between them. This CDR3 has 14 amino acids. The CDR3 DNA sequence: TGTGCCAGCTCACCACCTTGGCCGAACACTGAAGCTTTCTTT. It specifies CASSPPWPNTEAFF.

The chain links TRBV2 to TRBJ2-7; TRBD1 matches at 7 bases. Germline values: CDR1 SNHLY, CDR2 FYNNEI. Germline trimming cut 7 bases from V and 3 bases from J; bases unmatched to any gene: 9. This CDR3 contains 14 residues. CDR3 nucleotide sequence: TGTGCCAGCACCCAGACAGGGAACTACTACGAGCAGTACTTC. Protein: CASTQTGNYYEQYF.

The rearrangement links TRBV28 to TRBJ1-6, with unresolved D. V was shortened by 3 bases and J by 0 bases, with 6 bases between the two germline ends. CDR1 MDHEN and CDR2 SYDVKM come from the germline V gene. This CDR3 spans 15 amino acids. The CDR3 DNA is TGTGCCAGCAGTTTCCCGAGCTCCTATAATTCACCCCTCCACTTT. Translation: CASSFPSSYNSPLHF.

The rearrangement uses TRBV23-1 and TRBJ1-1; D uncertain. TRBV23-1 is recorded as an ORF, its role being uncertain. This CDR3 contains 14 residues. V was clipped by 8 bases and J by 8 bases, with 21 bases between them. The CDR3 loop reads CASGAGLGVLEAFF. The CDR3 DNA reads TGCGCCAGCGGCGCCGGACTAGGAGTATTGGAAGCTTTCTTT.

The chain recombines TRBV6-2 or TRBV6-3 with TRBJ1-2; D remains unclear. The CDR3 contains 14 residues. The V and J ends lost 6 bases and 3 bases respectively, with 14 bases between them. The germline CDR1 and CDR2 sequences are MNHEY and SVGEGT. CDR3 region: CASSQSAVDYGYTF. The DNA of the CDR3 is TGTGCCAGCAGCCAGTCAGCGGTTGACTATGGCTACACCTTC.

This clone was seen once. The genes are TRBV2 and TRBJ1-2; 7 bases are shared with TRBD1. V trimming: 5 bases; J trimming: 0 bases; junction bases outside the gene matches: 6. The CDR3 totals 15 residues. Germline CDR1 is SNHLY and CDR2 is FYNNEI. The CDR3 DNA reads as TGTGCCAGCAGTTTGACAGGGACCTCTAACTATGGCTACACCTTC. This encodes CASSLTGTSNYGYTF.

This clone has only one observation. V is TRBV6-2 or TRBV6-3 and J is TRBJ2-5; 10 bases agree with TRBD2. CDR3 length: 15 amino acids. V lost 5 bases, J lost 5 bases, and 8 bases stayed unmatched. Per germline, CDR1 MNHEY and CDR2 SVGEGT. For the CDR3, the DNA is TGTGCCAGCAGTAGCGGGGGGGCCGGGGAGGAGACCCAGTACTTC. This sequence encodes CASSSGGAGEETQYF.

The chain recombines TRBV2 with TRBJ1-5; D perhaps matches TRBD1 (5 bases). CDR3 length equals 14 residues. V was cut by 6 bases and J by 0 bases, with 9 bases left in between. The germline gives CDR1 SNHLY, CDR2 FYNNEI. This chain's CDR3 is CASRAGYSNQPQHF. The CDR3 DNA is TGTGCCAGCAGGGCAGGGTATAGCAATCAGCCCCAGCATTTT.

The sample holds one count of this clone. The V gene is TRBV4-1, the J gene TRBJ2-7; 11 nucleotides line up with TRBD2. V trimming: 0 bases; J trimming: 3 bases; junction bases outside the gene matches: 10. Germline loops: CDR1 MGHRA, CDR2 YSYEKL. The CDR3 length is 18 residues. The CDR3 sequence is CASSQEKGLAGGNYEQYF. For the CDR3, the DNA is TGCGCCAGCAGCCAAGAAAAGGGTCTAGCGGGGGGAAACTACGAGCAGTACTTC.

The gene calls are TRBV18 and TRBJ2-7, with D tentatively TRBD2 (6 bases). Per germline, CDR1 KGHSH and CDR2 LQKENI. V lost 2 bases and J 7 bases, leaving 9 bases between the germline ends. CDR3 length equals 12 residues. CDR3 loop: CASSPDAGEQYF. The CDR3 DNA is TGTGCCAGCTCACCAGACGCGGGAGAGCAGTACTTC.

The chain couples TRBV12-3 or TRBV12-4 to TRBJ1-2, with D uncertain. Trimming removed 5 bases at V and 6 bases at J, with 10 bases between. This CDR3 spans 12 amino acids. Here the CDR3 DNA reads TGTGCCAGCAGTCTTCACAGAAATGGCTACACCTTC. Translated: CASSLHRNGYTF.

This clone was seen only once. This rearrangement joins TRBV9 to TRBJ2-2; TRBD2 matches 7 bases. The germline V gene encodes CDR1 SGDLS and CDR2 YYNGEE. V gave up 3 bases and J gave up 1 base; unmatched junction bases: 3. The CDR3 totals 15 residues. The CDR3 nucleotides read TGTGCCAGCAGCGCCCGGGGGGTGAACACCGGGGAGCTGTTTTTT. It translates to CASSARGVNTGELFF.

The rearrangement uses TRBV7-6 and TRBJ2-1; 9 positions match TRBD1. Unmatched junction bases numbered 5, after V lost 2 bases and J lost 6 bases. CDR1 and CDR2 (germline): SGHVS, FNYEAQ. The CDR3 contains 15 residues. The CDR3 sequence is CASSLTGGRGNEQFF. The CDR3 bases are TGTGCCAGCAGCTTAACAGGGGGCAGGGGCAATGAGCAGTTCTTC.

The chain is built from TRBV4-2 and TRBJ1-1, with TRBD1 identical over 8 bases. Germline CDR1 and CDR2: LGHNA and YNFKEQ. The CDR3 sequence is 15 residues long. Losses at the gene ends were 0 bases for V and 6 bases for J; bases not matched to a gene: 6. CDR3 nucleotides: TGTGCCAGCAGCCAAGATCGGCAGGGGGCCGCTGAAGCTTTCTTT. Protein: CASSQDRQGAAEAFF.

The chain is built from TRBV3-1 (or the pseudogene TRBV3-2) and TRBJ2-3; 8 bases fit TRBD1. The CDR3 consists of 16 residues. Germline V gene lookup returns CDR1 LGHDT and CDR2 YNNKEL (reference sequence). With V trimmed by 4 bases and J by 5 bases, 11 bases remained unmatched. CDR3 amino acids: CASSPAQGAFGDTQYF. CDR3 nucleotide sequence: TGTGCCAGCAGCCCCGCCCAGGGGGCGTTTGGAGATACGCAGTATTTT.

The chain uses TRBV7-9 and TRBJ1-4; D uncertain. This CDR3 spans 14 amino acids. Germline V gene sequence: CDR1 SEHNR, CDR2 FQNEAQ (reference sequence). V was cut by 5 bases and J by 8 bases, with 15 bases left in between. CDR3 coding DNA: TGTGCCAGCAGCCTCGACGGAGGGTGGGAAAAACTGTTTTTT. It encodes CASSLDGGWEKLFF.

The DNA for the CDR3 is TGTGCCAGCAGCCCAAGACAGGGGGCCTACGAGCAGTACTTC. This encodes CASSPRQGAYEQYF. The J gene is TRBJ2-7, the V gene TRBV7-9, with TRBD1 matching over 9 bases. This CDR3 is 14 amino acids long. V shed 5 bases, J shed 2 bases, and the junction held 4 bases outside the gene matches. CDR1 and CDR2 (germline): SEHNR, FQNEAQ (reference sequence).

This clone occurred once. The rearrangement uses TRBV23-1 and TRBJ1-5; 7 bases fit TRBD1. TRBV23-1 is recorded as an ORF, its role being uncertain. This CDR3 is built from 14 residues. V dropped 6 bases and J dropped 4; count of bases not matched to a gene: 6. The CDR3 sequence is CASSPDRKNQPQHF. Here the CDR3 DNA reads TGCGCCAGCAGCCCGGACAGGAAAAATCAGCCCCAGCATTTT.

The rearrangement joins TRBV25-1 to TRBJ1-6, with TRBD1 matching over 7 bases. The CDR3 runs 16 residues. The germline V gene encodes CDR1 MGHDK and CDR2 SYGVNS. Unmatched junction bases numbered 6, after V lost 0 bases and J lost 7 bases. The CDR3 nucleotides are TGTGCCAGCAGTGAATATGGCGGAGGGGGCAATTCACCCCTCCACTTT. This translates into CASSEYGGGGNSPLHF.

This clone came up a few times. This chain joins TRBV19 and TRBJ1-4, with D perhaps matching TRBD1 (5 bases). V lost 4 bases and J 5 bases, leaving 14 bases between the germline ends. Germline values: CDR1 LNHDA, CDR2 SQIVND (reference sequence). CDR3 size: 15 residues. Written as DNA, the CDR3 is TGTGCCAGTAGTAAACCGGGACTGAGCAATGAAAAACTGTTTTTT. Translated, it gives CASSKPGLSNEKLFF. Drawing the rest from reference TRBV19 and TRBJ1-4, the complete variable domain is DGGITQSPKYLFRKEGQNVTLSCEQNLNHDAMYWYRQDPGQGLRLIYYSQIVNDFQKGDIAEGYSVSREKKESFPLTVTSAQKNPTAFYLCASSKPGLSNEKLFFGSGTQLSVL.